The 6 T cell receptor beta chains given below trace back to one sample, sequenced in a study of T cell responses to AZD1222 COVID-19 vaccine. Produced via immunoSEQ multiplex PCR; TCRdb's table is partial and in-frame only. The table lists about 77,000 clones, roughly 90% of them singletons. The specimen comprised peripheral blood, sampled 28 days after the second AZD1222 dose. Receptors originate from an adult who received the AZD1222 COVID-19 vaccine.

This clone was picked up a small number of times. This sequence joins TRBV4-1 and TRBJ2-7, with 10 bases matching TRBD1. Germline-derived CDR1 and CDR2 are MGHRA and YSYEKL. With 0 bases clipped from V and 2 bases from J, the junction kept 7 bases outside the gene matches. This CDR3 has 17 residues. CDR3 bases: TGCGCCAGCAGCCAAGATCCGGGACAGGGGCCAGCCTACGAGCAGTACTTC. It codes for CASSQDPGQGPAYEQYF.

The chain couples TRBV4-3 to TRBJ1-2; D remains unclear. The germline V gene has CDR1 LGHNA and CDR2 YSLEER. The CDR3 is made up of 14 amino acids. Trimming removed 0 bases from V and 2 bases from J, with 7 bases in between. In nucleotides, the CDR3 is TGCGCCAGCAGCCAAGAGCTAGCCAACTATGGCTACACCTTC. Translated: CASSQELANYGYTF.

The chain combines TRBV20-1 with TRBJ2-7; 11 bases are shared with TRBD1. The CDR3 has 16 residues. CDR1 and CDR2 from the germline V gene are DFQATT and SNEGSKA (reference sequence). V gave up 3 bases and J gave up 1 base; unmatched junction bases: 8. CDR3 residues: CSASIGTGGRSYEQYF. CDR3 in DNA: TGCAGTGCTAGTATCGGGACAGGGGGGCGATCCTACGAGCAGTACTTC.

The genes are TRBV10-3 and TRBJ1-1; D is perhaps TRBD1 (5 bases). V was shortened by 5 bases and J by 8 bases, with 12 bases between the two germline ends. The CDR3 has 12 amino acids. CDR1 is ENHRY and CDR2 is SYGVKD in the germline V gene. CDR3 residues: CAISPGTFEAFF. The CDR3 DNA follows: TGTGCCATCAGTCCCGGGACGTTCGAAGCTTTCTTT.

The chain combines TRBV3-1 (or the pseudogene TRBV3-2) with TRBJ1-1; perhaps TRBD1 as D (6 bases). CDR1 is LGHDT, CDR2 YNNKEL, per germline (reference sequence). The CDR3 is 16 amino acids. Trimming took off 1 base at V and 9 bases at J, with 21 bases between the two ends. CDR3 in amino acids: CASSQAPDTGRSQAFF. For the CDR3, the DNA is TGTGCCAGCAGCCAAGCCCCGGATACAGGGAGGTCGCAAGCTTTCTTT.

The gene calls are TRBV27 and TRBJ1-5, with D uncertain. There are 14 residues in the CDR3. V lost 6 bases and J 6 bases, leaving 15 bases between the germline ends. The V gene's germline CDR1 is MNHEY and CDR2 SMNVEV (reference sequence). The CDR3 DNA sequence: TGTGCCAGCAGCCCCCTCCCCAGTGTTCAGCCCCAGCATTTT. Its translation is CASSPLPSVQPQHF.